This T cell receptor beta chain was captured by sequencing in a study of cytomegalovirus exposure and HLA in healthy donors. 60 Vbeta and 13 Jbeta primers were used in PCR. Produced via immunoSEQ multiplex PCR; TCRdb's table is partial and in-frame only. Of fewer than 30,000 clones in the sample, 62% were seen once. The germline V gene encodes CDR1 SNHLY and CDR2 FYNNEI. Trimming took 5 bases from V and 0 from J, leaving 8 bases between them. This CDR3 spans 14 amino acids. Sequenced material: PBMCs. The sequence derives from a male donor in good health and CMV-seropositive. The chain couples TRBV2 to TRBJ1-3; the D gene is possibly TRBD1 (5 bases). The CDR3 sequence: CASSRQISGNTIYF. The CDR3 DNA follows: TGTGCCAGCAGTAGACAGATCTCTGGAAACACCATATATTTT.